This T cell receptor (beta chain) was retrieved from a study of shared clonotypes between healthy human individuals. This CDR3 spans 17 amino acids. J lost 5 bases, V lost 2 bases, and 14 bases had no gene match. Per germline, CDR1 SEHNR and CDR2 FQNEAQ (reference sequence). Naivety among CD8 cells was defined by CD45RO negativity and positive CCR7 selection, thereby excluding terminally differentiated effector memory CD45RA+ cells. TCRdb's copy holds only in-frame clones and misses some; the assay was immunoSEQ multiplex PCR. The sample lists around 700,000 clones; just over 90% were seen once. Details on this clone: Its target is not known.

Study observations and caveats: Clonotype sharing across donors was expected to vary with sequencing depth.

What was sequenced was naive CD8+ T cells sorted from blood. This receptor was identified in a man aged 25-45 years in good health. V gene TRBV7-9 combines with J gene TRBJ2-7; 8 positions agree with TRBD1. The CDR3 loop reads CASSLCVDRVICDEQYF. CDR3 nucleotide sequence: TGTGCCAGCAGCTTATGCGTGGACAGGGTCATCTGCGACGAGCAGTACTTC.